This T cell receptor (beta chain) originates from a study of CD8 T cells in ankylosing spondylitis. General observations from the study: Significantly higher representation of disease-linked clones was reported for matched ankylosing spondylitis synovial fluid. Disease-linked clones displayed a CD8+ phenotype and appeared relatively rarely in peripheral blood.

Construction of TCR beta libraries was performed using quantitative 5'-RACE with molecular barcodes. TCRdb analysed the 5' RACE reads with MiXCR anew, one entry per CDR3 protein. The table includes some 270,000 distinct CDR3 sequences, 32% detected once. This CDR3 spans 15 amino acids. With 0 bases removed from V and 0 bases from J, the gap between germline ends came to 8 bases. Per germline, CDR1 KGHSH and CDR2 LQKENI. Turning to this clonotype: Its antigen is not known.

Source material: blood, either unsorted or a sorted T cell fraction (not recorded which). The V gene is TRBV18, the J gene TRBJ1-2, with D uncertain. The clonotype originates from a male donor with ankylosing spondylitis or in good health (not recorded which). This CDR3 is CASSPPNGANYGYTF. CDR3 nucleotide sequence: TGTGCCAGCTCACCACCGAATGGGGCTAACTATGGCTACACCTTC.